This T cell receptor (beta chain) is drawn from a study of T cells in Graves' hyperthyroidism and ophthalmopathy. The overall study: Staff took peripheral blood when the initial diagnosis was made, before any treatment began.

Using RNA transcripts as the source, TCR beta CDR3 regions were amplified. Primed by the HTBI set, a first-round RT-PCR was run on the TCR CDR3. MiXCR, applied by TCRdb to the multiplex PCR reads, yields one record per CDR3 protein. The sample records hundreds of thousands of distinct CDR3 sequences, 20% to 25% being singletons. J gave up 3 bases and V 10 bases, and 6 bases lay outside the gene matches. Germline V gives CDR1 MNHEY, CDR2 SMNVEV (reference sequence). The CDR3 has 14 residues. General study results and limits: Most thyroid clonotypes expanded above 0.001 were also detected in blood. Researchers report that a 13 V-J model separated ophthalmopathy from stable hyperthyroidism.

As concerns this clonotype: Its antigen is as yet unknown.

The sequence was collected from a man aged 25 to 40 with Graves' ophthalmopathy. The sequencing input was blood. The V and J genes are TRBV27 and TRBJ2-6, with 7 bases lining up with TRBD2. In nucleotides, the CDR3 is TGTGCCACCCGGCGGGGGTTTGGGGCCAACGTCCTGACTTTC. Its protein product is CATRRGFGANVLTF.